Listed here are 28 T cell receptor beta chains from one sample, sequenced in a study of regulatory T cells in long-lasting Graves disease. Time point specified: persistent/refractory GD, antithyroid drugs over 5 years with positive TRAb. Extracted RNA from PBMCs served as the source of the TCR library. Combining iRepertoire HTBI primers with Arm-PCR of CDR3 regions, the authors built TCR beta libraries. Each CDR3 protein is one row after TCRdb ran MiXCR on the multiplex PCR reads. The sample yields about 310,000 distinct CDR3 sequences, 22% seen once. Here the sequenced sample was peripheral blood mononuclear cells (PBMCs), taken when the disease was refractory, from a patient treated with antithyroid drugs. The receptor set was obtained from a female donor with Graves disease.

The sample holds a few counts of this clonotype. The genes are TRBV6-5 and TRBJ1-4; D possibly corresponds to TRBD1 (5 bases). The V gene lost 0 bases and the J gene lost 6 bases, with 11 bases spanning the gap. The CDR3 consists of 15 residues. Germline assignment: CDR1 MNHEY and CDR2 SVGAGI. The CDR3, as DNA: TGTGCCAGCAGTTACTCACGGGACCTTGATGAAAAACTGTTTTTT. Encoded protein: CASSYSRDLDEKLFF.

Concerning this clonotype: At one end the junction does not follow the germline gene, possibly because of a read error. The chain has TRBV10-2 and TRBJ2-7, with 7 bases fitting TRBD1. This CDR3 has 12 residues. The germline CDR1 and CDR2 sequences are WSHSY and SAAADI. CDR3 residues: CVSRDSSYEQYF. For the CDR3, the DNA is TGCGTCAGCAGGGACAGCTCCTACGAGCAGTACTTC.

This clonotype was observed once. For the CDR3, the DNA is TGTGCCAGCAGCTTAGTAGGGGCGACCACCGGGGAGCTGTTTTTT. This encodes CASSLVGATTGELFF. This chain uses TRBV7-9 with TRBJ2-2; tentative D call: TRBD1 (5 bases). The germline gives CDR1 SEHNR, CDR2 FQNEAQ (reference sequence). V lost 1 base and J 4 bases, leaving 10 bases between the germline ends. CDR3 size: 15 residues.

This clonotype was detected many times. The chain recombines TRBV11-2 with TRBJ2-7; TRBD1 is a possible D gene (5 bases). The V end was cut by 2 bases, the J end by 0 bases, with 8 bases between. Germline loops: CDR1 SGHAT, CDR2 FQNNGV. The CDR3 has 14 residues. The CDR3 reads CASSLYRSSYEQYF. DNA for the CDR3: TGTGCCAGCAGCTTATACAGGAGCTCCTACGAGCAGTACTTC.

This clonotype was seen a few times. With a much larger clone just one base away, this may be a read error. This sequence joins TRBV6-1 and TRBJ1-1; 7 nucleotides line up with TRBD1. The ends lost 3 bases at V and 1 base at J; junction bases unmatched: 14. CDR3 size: 18 residues. Germline V lookup: CDR1 MNHNS, CDR2 SASEGT. The CDR3 DNA is TGTGCCAGCAGTGATTTAAGGGGGAGGGGGCAAGGGAACACTGAAGCTTTCTTT. This sequence encodes CASSDLRGRGQGNTEAFF.

The V and J genes are TRBV6-2 or TRBV6-3 and TRBJ2-7; 7 nucleotides align to TRBD1. Germline lookup yields CDR1 MNHEY and CDR2 SVGEGT. The CDR3 covers 15 residues. The ends lost 2 bases at V and 0 bases at J; junction bases unmatched: 4. This CDR3 is CASSYDRASSYEQYF. CDR3 nucleotides: TGTGCCAGCAGTTACGACAGGGCGAGCTCCTACGAGCAGTACTTC.

This clonotype was found many times. The chain uses TRBV18 and TRBJ2-7, with TRBD1 matching 10 bases. The CDR3 runs 16 residues. Per germline, CDR1 KGHSH and CDR2 LQKENI. V shed 4 bases, J shed 0 bases, and the junction held 6 bases outside the gene matches. For the CDR3, the DNA is TGTGCCAGCTCACGGGACAGGGGCGTTAACTCCTACGAGCAGTACTTC. Residues: CASSRDRGVNSYEQYF.

This clonotype occurred many times. The rearrangement joins TRBV5-1 to TRBJ2-7, with D unclear. Looked up from germline, CDR1 is SGHRS and CDR2 is YFSETQ. Trimming shortened V by 0 bases and J by 6 bases, and 13 bases separated the two germline ends. The CDR3 is 14 residues long. CDR3 residues: CASSLERVGSEQYF. CDR3 in DNA: TGCGCCAGCAGCTTGGAAAGGGTGGGCAGCGAGCAGTACTTC.

Ten or more counts support this clonotype. V gene TRBV27 combines with J gene TRBJ2-4, with TRBD2 matching 10 bases. V dropped 2 bases and J dropped 1; count of bases not matched to a gene: 5. Germline-derived CDR1 and CDR2 are MNHEY and SMNVEV (reference sequence). The CDR3 length is 17 residues. In nucleotides, the CDR3 is TGTGCCAGCAGTTTACTAGCGGGAGAGGGGGCCAAAAACATTCAGTACTTC. Protein sequence: CASSLLAGEGAKNIQYF.

Ten or more counts support this clonotype. The chain recombines TRBV28 with TRBJ1-2, with 7 bases identical to TRBD1. The germline gives CDR1 MDHEN, CDR2 SYDVKM. Trimming at V came to 5 bases and at J to 7 bases, leaving 7 bases not matched to a gene. The CDR3 loop spans 13 amino acids. CDR3 protein: CASSPHDRAGYTF. In nucleotides, the CDR3 is TGTGCCAGCAGTCCCCACGACAGGGCTGGCTACACCTTC.

This rearrangement joins TRBV29-1 to TRBJ2-3; D might be TRBD2 (5 bases). Germline-derived CDR1 and CDR2 are SQVTM and ANQGSEA. The CDR3 sequence is 14 residues long. Trimming took 0 bases from V and 2 from J, leaving 9 bases between them. The CDR3 coding sequence is TGCAGCGTTGAAGATAGAGGGTACACAGATACGCAGTATTTT. The encoded protein is CSVEDRGYTDTQYF.

This clonotype turned up a few times. The J gene is TRBJ2-2, the V gene TRBV10-3; maybe TRBD2 (6 bases). Germline V gene sequence: CDR1 ENHRY, CDR2 SYGVKD. Between the trimmed V and J ends, which lost 8 bases and 4 bases, there was a span of 14 bases. This CDR3 comprises 14 residues. CDR3 sequence reads: CAIGGTVSTGELFF. The CDR3 bases are TGTGCCATCGGGGGGACGGTGAGCACCGGGGAGCTGTTTTTT.

This clonotype came up many times. V is TRBV28 and J is TRBJ2-4; possibly TRBD1 or TRBD2 for D (7 bases each). Trimming pared 4 bases from V and 8 bases from J, leaving 15 bases between. CDR1 MDHEN and CDR2 SYDVKM come from the germline V gene. CDR3 length: 14 residues. The CDR3 DNA reads TGTGCCAGCAGTTCGACCCCAGGGGGGGACATTCAGTACTTC. Translating gives CASSSTPGGDIQYF.

The V gene is TRBV30, the J gene TRBJ1-1; D is uncertain. The ends were cut back, 5 bases at V and 3 bases at J, with 13 bases in the middle. Per the germline V gene, CDR1 is GTSNPN and CDR2 is SVGIG (reference sequence). The CDR3 covers 13 residues. The CDR3 DNA is TGTGCCTGGTATAAAGGGCCCTACACTGAAGCTTTCTTT. Protein sequence: CAWYKGPYTEAFF.

This chain uses TRBV20-1 with TRBJ2-2; D remains unclear. The CDR3 runs 14 residues. V lost 3 bases and J lost 0, with 8 bases in between. The germline CDR1 and CDR2 sequences are DFQATT and SNEGSKA (reference sequence). CDR3 in DNA: TGCAGTGCTAGTCCTTTTACGAACACCGGGGAGCTGTTTTTT. Translating gives CSASPFTNTGELFF.

This clonotype appeared many times. The J gene is TRBJ2-5, the V gene TRBV6-1; TRBD2 matches 9 bases. This CDR3 has 13 residues. The J segment lost 4 bases and the V segment lost 5 bases, leaving 2 bases of the junction unmatched. Germline CDR1 and CDR2: MNHNS and SASEGT. The CDR3 nucleotides read TGTGCCAGCAGTACGGGACTAGCAGAGACCCAGTACTTC. Amino acid sequence: CASSTGLAETQYF.

This clonotype was counted at least ten times. This chain connects TRBV30 to TRBJ1-2; D gene ambiguous. CDR3 length equals 12 residues. Trimming removed 3 bases from V and 6 bases from J, with 11 bases in between. CDR1 and CDR2 from the germline V gene are GTSNPN and SVGIG (reference sequence). CDR3 DNA: TGTGCCTGGAGCCGGGCGGGCAATGGCTACACCTTC. This encodes CAWSRAGNGYTF.

There are a few counts of this clonotype. A junction end diverges from the germline sequence, so it may reflect a read error. The chain carries TRBV2 and TRBJ2-7; D perhaps matches TRBD1 (5 bases). Germline CDR1 SNHLY, CDR2 FYNNEI. The CDR3 totals 13 residues. The CDR3 nucleotides are TGTGCCAGCAGTGAGAGGACAACCTACGTGCAGTACTTC. Translated, it gives CASSERTTYVQYF.

V and J are TRBV6-2 or TRBV6-3 and TRBJ1-3; no definite D call. Germline CDR1 MNHEY, CDR2 SVGEGT. The CDR3 runs 15 residues. Deletions cut 0 bases from V and 2 bases from J, with 8 bases between. The CDR3 sequence: CASSYSSGTGNTIYF. CDR3 DNA: TGTGCCAGCAGTTACTCGTCAGGAACTGGAAACACCATATATTTT.

The chain joins TRBV10-3 to TRBJ2-5; 7 bases line up with TRBD1. CDR3 length: 13 residues. Germline CDR1 reads ENHRY; CDR2 reads SYGVKD. Trimming removed 3 bases from V and 3 bases from J; junction bases left unmatched: 1. The CDR3, as DNA: TGTGCCATCAGTGATGGACAGGAAGAGACCCAGTACTTC. Encoded protein: CAISDGQEETQYF.

The genes are TRBV5-1 and TRBJ2-7; 7 bases map to TRBD1. Germline V gene sequence: CDR1 SGHRS, CDR2 YFSETQ. The CDR3 spans 14 residues. The V segment lost 3 bases and the J segment 2 bases; nucleotides outside the gene matches: 5. In DNA form, the CDR3 reads TGCGCCAGCAGCTATCGGACAGGAACCTACGAGCAGTACTTC. Its translation: CASSYRTGTYEQYF.

On this clonotype: Since a much larger clone is just one base distant, this may be a read error. Here the CDR3 omits its conserved ending phenylalanine or tryptophan, so a read error is the likely source. This rearrangement joins TRBV28 to TRBJ1-2; 7 bases line up with TRBD1. Germline CDR1 and CDR2: MDHEN and SYDVKM. After removal of 6 bases from V and 3 bases from J, the junction contained 7 bases not matched to a gene. The CDR3 spans 14 residues. CDR3 nucleotides: TGTGCCAGCAGCGCCGGGACAGCTGACTATGGCTACACCCTC. Its translation is CASSAGTADYGYTL.

The sample holds many counts of this clonotype. J is TRBJ2-3 and V is TRBV20-1; 10 bases align to TRBD2. With V trimmed by 2 bases and J by 0 bases, 2 bases remained unmatched. This CDR3 region has 15 residues. Looked up from germline, CDR1 is DFQATT and CDR2 is SNEGSKA (reference sequence). Here the CDR3 DNA reads TGCAGTGCTAGACTAGCGGGAGTAAGCACAGATACGCAGTATTTT. It translates to CSARLAGVSTDTQYF.

J is TRBJ2-5 and V is TRBV7-8, with D perhaps TRBD2 (6 bases). Trimming pared 2 bases from V and 5 bases from J, leaving 12 bases between. Looked up from germline, CDR1 is SGHVS and CDR2 is FQNEAQ. The CDR3 extends over 14 amino acids. CDR3: CASSLFQGLETQYF. As DNA, the CDR3 is TGTGCCAGCAGCTTATTCCAGGGACTCGAGACCCAGTACTTC.

This clonotype was picked up many times. J is TRBJ2-5 and V is TRBV20-1; D is ambiguous. Germline V gene data show CDR1 as DFQATT and CDR2 as SNEGSKA (reference sequence). This CDR3 region has 12 residues. V lost 3 bases and J 2 bases, leaving 7 bases between the germline ends. In DNA form, the CDR3 reads TGCAGTGCTAGCCTCAGGCAAGAGACCCAGTACTTC. Translated, it gives CSASLRQETQYF.

This clonotype was seen ten or more times. The chain links TRBV20-1 to TRBJ2-7; D is uncertain. The CDR3 sequence is 13 residues long. Trimming took 6 bases from V and 2 from J, leaving 14 bases between them. Germline V CDR1 and CDR2: DFQATT, SNEGSKA (reference sequence). In DNA, the CDR3 is TGCAGTGCCCTCGGTGTAGTCCCCTACGAGCAGTACTTC. This translates into CSALGVVPYEQYF.

A few counts support this clonotype. The V gene is TRBV5-1, the J gene TRBJ2-6, with TRBD2 matching over 9 bases. The V gene's germline CDR1 is SGHRS and CDR2 YFSETQ. CDR3 length: 17 amino acids. Trimming took 4 bases from V and 0 from J; bases not matched to a gene: 5. The CDR3 nucleotides are TGCGCCAGCAGCACCGAGGGACTAGCCTCTGGGGCCAACGTCCTGACTTTC. Its translation: CASSTEGLASGANVLTF.

This clonotype has more than one count but fewer than ten. The V call is TRBV28, the J call TRBJ1-6; D not certain. The CDR3 loop spans 17 amino acids. From germline, CDR1 is MDHEN and CDR2 SYDVKM. Trimming removed 3 bases from V and 5 bases from J, with 17 bases in between. The chain's CDR3 is CASSLDPRARNNSPLHF. The CDR3 coding sequence is TGTGCCAGCAGTTTGGATCCCCGCGCACGGAATAATTCACCCCTCCACTTT.